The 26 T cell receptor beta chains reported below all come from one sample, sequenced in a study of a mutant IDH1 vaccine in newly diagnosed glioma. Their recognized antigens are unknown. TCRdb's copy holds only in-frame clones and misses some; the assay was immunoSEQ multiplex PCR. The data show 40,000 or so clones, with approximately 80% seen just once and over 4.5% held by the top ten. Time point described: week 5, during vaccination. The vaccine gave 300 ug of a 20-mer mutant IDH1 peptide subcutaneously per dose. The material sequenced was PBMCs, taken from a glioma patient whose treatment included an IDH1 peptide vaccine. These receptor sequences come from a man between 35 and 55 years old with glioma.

The CDR3 region is CASSARGNFYGYTF. In DNA form, the CDR3 reads TGTGCCAGCAGCGCGAGGGGGAATTTCTATGGCTACACCTTC. This chain uses TRBV6-5 with TRBJ1-2, with D possibly TRBD1 on 6 matching bases. Between the trimmed V and J ends, which lost 6 bases and 4 bases, there was a span of 15 bases. This CDR3 is built from 14 residues. In germline, CDR1 is MNHEY, CDR2 SVGAGI.

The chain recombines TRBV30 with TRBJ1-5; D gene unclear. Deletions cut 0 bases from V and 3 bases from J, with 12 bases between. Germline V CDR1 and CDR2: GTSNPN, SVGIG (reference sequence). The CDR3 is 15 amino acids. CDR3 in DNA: TGTGCCTGGAGTGTAATCGGCAGGAACAATCAGCCCCAGCATTTT. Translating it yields CAWSVIGRNNQPQHF.

The DNA for the CDR3 is TGTGCCAGCAGTTACTGGAAGTTCGACGAAAAACTGTTTTTT. It is translated as CASSYWKFDEKLFF. V and J are TRBV6-5 and TRBJ1-4; D gene uncertain. Deletions cut 1 base from V and 8 bases from J, with 11 bases between. Germline CDR1 and CDR2: MNHEY and SVGAGI. There are 14 residues in the CDR3.

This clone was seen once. CDR3 sequence reads: CASSSDSSYGYTF. In DNA form, the CDR3 reads TGTGCCAGCAGTTCGGACAGCTCTTATGGCTACACCTTC. This chain connects TRBV6-5 to TRBJ1-2; possible D gene TRBD1, 6 bases. The CDR3 extends over 13 amino acids. Trimming cost V 4 bases and J 5 bases, with 11 bases left between them. Germline CDR1 is MNHEY and CDR2 is SVGAGI.

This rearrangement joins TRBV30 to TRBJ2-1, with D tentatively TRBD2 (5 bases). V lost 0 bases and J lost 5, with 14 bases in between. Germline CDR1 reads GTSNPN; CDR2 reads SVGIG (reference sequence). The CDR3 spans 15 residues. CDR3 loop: CAWSVIGRWDNEQFF. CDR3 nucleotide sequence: TGTGCCTGGAGTGTAATAGGGAGATGGGACAATGAGCAGTTCTTC.

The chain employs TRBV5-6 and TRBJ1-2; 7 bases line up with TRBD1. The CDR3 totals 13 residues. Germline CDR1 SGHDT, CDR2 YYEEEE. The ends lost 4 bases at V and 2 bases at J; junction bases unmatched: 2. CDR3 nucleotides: TGTGCCAGCAGCCCGGACAGGAACTATGGCTACACCTTC. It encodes CASSPDRNYGYTF.

CDR3 sequence (DNA): TGTGCCAGCATGCTCGACACCCGCAAAAACATTCAGTACTTC. Protein: CASMLDTRKNIQYF. The chain is built from TRBV5-6 and TRBJ2-4, with D unclear. The CDR3 is 14 residues long. Germline CDR1 is SGHDT and CDR2 is YYEEEE. The ends were cut back, 6 bases at V and 3 bases at J, with 13 bases in the middle.

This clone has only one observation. CDR3 in amino acids: CASSEDRGDEQYF. In nucleotides, the CDR3 is TGCGCCAGCAGTGAAGACAGGGGGGACGAGCAGTACTTC. The chain recombines TRBV10-2 with TRBJ2-7; 9 bases match TRBD1. Per the germline V gene, CDR1 is WSHSY and CDR2 is SAAADI. The ends lost 3 bases at V and 5 bases at J; junction bases unmatched: 2. The CDR3 length is 13 residues.

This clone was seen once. The DNA of the CDR3 is TGTGCCAGCAGCGTAGGACAGAGCAATCAGCCCCAGCATTTT. Protein product: CASSVGQSNQPQHF. The chain employs TRBV9 and TRBJ1-5, with D tentatively TRBD1 (5 bases). Germline V gene sequence: CDR1 SGDLS, CDR2 YYNGEE. This CDR3 contains 14 residues. V was cut by 0 bases and J by 1 base, with 5 bases left in between.

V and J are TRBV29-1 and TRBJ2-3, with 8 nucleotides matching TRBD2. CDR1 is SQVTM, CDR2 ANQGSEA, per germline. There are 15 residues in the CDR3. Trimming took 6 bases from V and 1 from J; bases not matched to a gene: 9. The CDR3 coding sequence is TGCAGCGTAGTTCGTGTAGCGGGGCGCACAGATACGCAGTATTTT. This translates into CSVVRVAGRTDTQYF.

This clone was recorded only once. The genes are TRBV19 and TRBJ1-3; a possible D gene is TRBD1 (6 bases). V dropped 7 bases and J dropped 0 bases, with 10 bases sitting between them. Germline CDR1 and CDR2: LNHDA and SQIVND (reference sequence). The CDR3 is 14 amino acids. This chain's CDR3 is CASTGQSSGNTIYF. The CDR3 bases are TGTGCCAGTACAGGACAGAGCTCTGGAAACACCATATATTTT.

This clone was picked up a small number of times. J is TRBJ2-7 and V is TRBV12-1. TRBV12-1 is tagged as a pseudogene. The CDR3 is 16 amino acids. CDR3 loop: CASSSKRAPSSYEQYF. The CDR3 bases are TGTGCCAGCAGTTCAAAAAGGGCCCCTAGCTCCTACGAGCAGTACTTC.

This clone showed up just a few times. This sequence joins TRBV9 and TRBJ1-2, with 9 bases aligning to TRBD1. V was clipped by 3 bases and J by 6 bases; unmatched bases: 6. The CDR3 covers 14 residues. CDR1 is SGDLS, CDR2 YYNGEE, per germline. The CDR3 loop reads CASSAGQGIDGYTF. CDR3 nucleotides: TGTGCCAGCAGCGCGGGACAGGGAATAGATGGCTACACCTTC.

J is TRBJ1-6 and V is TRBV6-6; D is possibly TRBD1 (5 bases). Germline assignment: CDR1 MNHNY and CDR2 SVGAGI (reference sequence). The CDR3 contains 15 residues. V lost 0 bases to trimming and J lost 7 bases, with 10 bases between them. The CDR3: CASSYSGGRNSPLHF. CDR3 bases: TGTGCCAGCAGTTACTCGGGGGGAAGGAATTCACCCCTCCACTTT.

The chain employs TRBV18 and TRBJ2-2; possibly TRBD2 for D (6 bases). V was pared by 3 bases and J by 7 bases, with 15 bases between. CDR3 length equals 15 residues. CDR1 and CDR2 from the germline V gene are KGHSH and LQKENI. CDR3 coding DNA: TGTGCCAGCTCACCGCGGGACTCCCCGGGCGGGGAGCTGTTTTTT. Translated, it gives CASSPRDSPGGELFF.

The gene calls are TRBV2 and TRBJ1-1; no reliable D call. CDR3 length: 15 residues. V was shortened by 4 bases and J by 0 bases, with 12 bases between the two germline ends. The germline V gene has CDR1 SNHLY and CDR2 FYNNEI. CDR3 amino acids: CASSGPLYLNTEAFF. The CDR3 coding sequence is TGTGCCAGCAGTGGTCCGCTATATTTGAACACTGAAGCTTTCTTT.

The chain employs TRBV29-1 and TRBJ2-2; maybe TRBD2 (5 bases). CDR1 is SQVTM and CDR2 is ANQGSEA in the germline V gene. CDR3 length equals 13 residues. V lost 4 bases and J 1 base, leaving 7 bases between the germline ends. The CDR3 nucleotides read TGCAGCGTTGTTCGGGGGAACACCGGGGAGCTGTTTTTT. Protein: CSVVRGNTGELFF.

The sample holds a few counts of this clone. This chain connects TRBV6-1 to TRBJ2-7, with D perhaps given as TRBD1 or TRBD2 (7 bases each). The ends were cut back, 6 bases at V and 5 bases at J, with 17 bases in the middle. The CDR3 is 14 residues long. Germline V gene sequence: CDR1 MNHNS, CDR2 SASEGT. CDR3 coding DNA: TGTGCCAGCAGCCTTCAGGGGGGGATTGACGAGCAGTACTTC. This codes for CASSLQGGIDEQYF.

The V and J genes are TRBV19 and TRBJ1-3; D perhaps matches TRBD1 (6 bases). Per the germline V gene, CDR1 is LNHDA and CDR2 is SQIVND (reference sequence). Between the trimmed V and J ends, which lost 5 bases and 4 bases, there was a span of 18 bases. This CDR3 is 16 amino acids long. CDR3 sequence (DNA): TGTGCCAGTAGTCCTTACCCAGGGACATCAGGAAACACCATATATTTT. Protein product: CASSPYPGTSGNTIYF.

CDR3 sequence (DNA): TGTGCCAGCTCACCAACTAGCGTTGAGACCCAGTACTTC. Amino acids: CASSPTSVETQYF. The chain has TRBV18 and TRBJ2-5, with TRBD2 matching 7 bases. Losses at the gene ends were 2 bases for V and 5 bases for J; bases not matched to a gene: 2. The germline gives CDR1 KGHSH, CDR2 LQKENI. CDR3 length: 13 amino acids.

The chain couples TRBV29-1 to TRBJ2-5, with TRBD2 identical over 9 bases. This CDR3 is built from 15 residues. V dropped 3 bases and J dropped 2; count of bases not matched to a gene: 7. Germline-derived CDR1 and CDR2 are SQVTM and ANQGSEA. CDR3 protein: CSVDRLAGIQETQYF. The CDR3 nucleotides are TGCAGCGTTGATCGGCTAGCGGGGATTCAAGAGACCCAGTACTTC. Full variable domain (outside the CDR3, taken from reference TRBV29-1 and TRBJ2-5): SAVISQKPSRDICQRGTSLTIQCQVDSQVTMMFWYRQQPGQSLTLIATANQGSEATYESGFVIDKFPISRPNLTFSTLTVSNMSPEDSSIYLCSVDRLAGIQETQYFGPGTRLLVL.

The CDR3 DNA reads TGCGCCAGCAGCTTCTCAGGGTTTGATCAGCCCCAGCATTTT. This encodes CASSFSGFDQPQHF. This chain links TRBV5-1 with TRBJ1-5; possibly TRBD1 for D (5 bases). Germline V gene sequence: CDR1 SGHRS, CDR2 YFSETQ. The length of the CDR3 is 14 residues. V lost 2 bases and J lost 5, with 11 bases in between. The whole variable domain, remainder taken from reference TRBV5-1 and TRBJ1-5, is KAGVTQTPRYLIKTRGQQVTLSCSPISGHRSVSWYQQTPGQGLQFLFEYFSETQRNKGNFPGRFSGRQFSNSRSEMNVSTLELGDSALYLCASSFSGFDQPQHFGDGTRLSIL.

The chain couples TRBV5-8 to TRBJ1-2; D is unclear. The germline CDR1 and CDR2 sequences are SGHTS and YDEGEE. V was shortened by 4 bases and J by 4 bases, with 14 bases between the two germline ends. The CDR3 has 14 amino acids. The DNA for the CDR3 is TGTGCCAGCAGCCCCTTGTCTTTTCTCTATGGCTACACCTTC. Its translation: CASSPLSFLYGYTF.

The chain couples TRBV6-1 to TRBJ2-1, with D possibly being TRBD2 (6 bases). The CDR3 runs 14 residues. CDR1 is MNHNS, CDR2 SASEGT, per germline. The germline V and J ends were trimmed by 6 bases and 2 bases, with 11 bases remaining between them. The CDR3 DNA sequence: TGTGCCAGCAGGGGGCGGGGTCCCTACAATGAGCAGTTCTTC. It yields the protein CASRGRGPYNEQFF.

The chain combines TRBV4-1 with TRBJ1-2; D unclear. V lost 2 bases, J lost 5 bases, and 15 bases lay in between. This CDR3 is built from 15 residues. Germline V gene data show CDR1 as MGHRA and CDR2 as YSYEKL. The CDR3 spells CASSQLIPRRYGYTF. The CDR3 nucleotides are TGCGCCAGCAGCCAACTTATCCCCAGACGGTATGGCTACACCTTC.

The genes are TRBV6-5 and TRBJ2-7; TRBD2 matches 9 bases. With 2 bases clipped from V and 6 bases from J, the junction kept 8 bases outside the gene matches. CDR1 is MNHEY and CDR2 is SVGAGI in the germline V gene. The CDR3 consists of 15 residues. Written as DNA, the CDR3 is TGTGCCAGCAGTTACGGCGGGGGGGGGCAGGGCGAGCAGTACTTC. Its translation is CASSYGGGGQGEQYF.